This TCR beta chain was profiled in a study of shared clonotypes between healthy human individuals. Background on the study: A donor's plate count was three for CD4 naive and three for CD4 memory; CD8 naive had two and CD8 memory one. Notes on the study in general: Non-shared clonotypes displayed generation probabilities falling below those of clonotypes present in all four donors. Estimated richness was generally greater in naive than memory subsets.

Comments on this clone: Antigen specificity is unknown.

Study donors comprised healthy, HIV-negative adults devoid of recent acute infection or vaccination. Sequencing was performed with immunoSEQ multiplex PCR; in TCRdb, only in-frame clones are kept and a portion is missing. This sample has approximately 2,300,000 clones; approximately 90% occur once, and the top ten carry around 0.38%. With 1 base clipped from V and 5 bases from J, the junction kept 12 bases outside the gene matches. This CDR3 contains 17 residues. CDR1 and CDR2 from the germline V gene are MDHEN and SYDVKM. The sequenced material came from naive CD4+ T cells from PBMCs. Documented subset: CD45RA+ positively selected. The receptor's source is a man between 18 and 29 years old in good health. Some clones in this sample may be carry-over from other donors' samples. The V gene is TRBV28, the J gene TRBJ2-5; TRBD1 matches 8 bases. For the CDR3, the DNA is TGTGCCAGCAGTTTATACCGCGCAGGGGGCGCAGGGGAGACCCAGTACTTC. This encodes CASSLYRAGGAGETQYF. The full variable domain, its missing parts supplied by reference TRBV28 and TRBJ2-5, is DVKVTQSSRYLVKRTGEKVFLECVQDMDHENMFWYRQDPGLGLRLIYFSYDVKMKEKGDIPEGYSVSREKKERFSLILESASTNQTSMYLCASSLYRAGGAGETQYFGPGTRLLVL.